The entry below describes one T cell receptor (beta chain). This entry belongs to a study of blood T cell repertoires in COVID-19. In germline, CDR1 is MNHEY, CDR2 SVGAGI. V lost 2 bases to trimming and J lost 0 bases, with 7 bases between them. This CDR3 has 14 residues. Libraries were prepared by immunoSEQ multiplex PCR; TCRdb keeps only in-frame clonotypes and omits some of them. The top ten hold approximately 2.5% of the sample, which has over 200,000 clones, more than 90% seen once. Enrollment of patients from Seattle took place during active infection, with longitudinal follow-up. Sequenced sample: peripheral blood. The sequence was obtained from a person between 18 and 35 years old with COVID-19, enrolled during active disease. V gene TRBV6-5 combines with J gene TRBJ1-1; no clear D gene. This chain's CDR3 is CASSYAELNTEAFF. CDR3 nucleotides: TGTGCCAGCAGTTACGCTGAGTTGAACACTGAAGCTTTCTTT.